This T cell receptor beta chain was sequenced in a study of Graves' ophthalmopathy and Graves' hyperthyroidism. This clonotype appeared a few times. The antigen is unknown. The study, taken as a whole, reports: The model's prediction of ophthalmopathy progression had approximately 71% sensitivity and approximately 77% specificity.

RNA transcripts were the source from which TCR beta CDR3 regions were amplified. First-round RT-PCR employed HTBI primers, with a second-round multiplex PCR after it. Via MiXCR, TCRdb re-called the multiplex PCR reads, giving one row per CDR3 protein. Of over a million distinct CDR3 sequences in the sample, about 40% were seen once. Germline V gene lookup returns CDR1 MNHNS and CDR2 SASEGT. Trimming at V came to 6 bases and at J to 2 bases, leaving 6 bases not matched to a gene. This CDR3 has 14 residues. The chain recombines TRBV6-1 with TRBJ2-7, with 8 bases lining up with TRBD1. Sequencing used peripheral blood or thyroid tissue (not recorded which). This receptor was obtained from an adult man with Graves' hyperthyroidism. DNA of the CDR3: TGTGCCAGCAGAAAGACAGGGGTTCCCTACGAGCAGTACTTC. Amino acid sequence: CASRKTGVPYEQYF.